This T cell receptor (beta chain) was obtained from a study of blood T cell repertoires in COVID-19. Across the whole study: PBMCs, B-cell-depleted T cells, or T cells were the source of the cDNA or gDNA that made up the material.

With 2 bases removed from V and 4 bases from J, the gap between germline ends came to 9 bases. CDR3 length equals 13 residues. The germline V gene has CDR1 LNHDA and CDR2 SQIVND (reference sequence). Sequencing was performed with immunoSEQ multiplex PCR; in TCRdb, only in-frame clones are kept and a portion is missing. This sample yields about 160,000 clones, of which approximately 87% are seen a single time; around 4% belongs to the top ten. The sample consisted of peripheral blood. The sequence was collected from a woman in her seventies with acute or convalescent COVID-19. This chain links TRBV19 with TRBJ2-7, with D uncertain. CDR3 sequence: CASSIQVAYEQYF. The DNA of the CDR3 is TGTGCCAGTAGTATACAGGTGGCGTACGAGCAGTACTTC.